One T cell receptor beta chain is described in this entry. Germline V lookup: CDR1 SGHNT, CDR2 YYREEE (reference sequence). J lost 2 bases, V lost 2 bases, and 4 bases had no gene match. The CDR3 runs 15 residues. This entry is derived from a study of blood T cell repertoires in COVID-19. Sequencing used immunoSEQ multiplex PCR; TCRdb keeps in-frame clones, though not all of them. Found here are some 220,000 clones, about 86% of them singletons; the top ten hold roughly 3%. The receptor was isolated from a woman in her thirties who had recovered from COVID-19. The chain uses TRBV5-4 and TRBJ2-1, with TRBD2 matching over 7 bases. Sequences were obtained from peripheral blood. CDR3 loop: CASSFGRETYNEQFF. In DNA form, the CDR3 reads TGTGCCAGCAGCTTTGGGAGGGAGACCTACAATGAGCAGTTCTTC.